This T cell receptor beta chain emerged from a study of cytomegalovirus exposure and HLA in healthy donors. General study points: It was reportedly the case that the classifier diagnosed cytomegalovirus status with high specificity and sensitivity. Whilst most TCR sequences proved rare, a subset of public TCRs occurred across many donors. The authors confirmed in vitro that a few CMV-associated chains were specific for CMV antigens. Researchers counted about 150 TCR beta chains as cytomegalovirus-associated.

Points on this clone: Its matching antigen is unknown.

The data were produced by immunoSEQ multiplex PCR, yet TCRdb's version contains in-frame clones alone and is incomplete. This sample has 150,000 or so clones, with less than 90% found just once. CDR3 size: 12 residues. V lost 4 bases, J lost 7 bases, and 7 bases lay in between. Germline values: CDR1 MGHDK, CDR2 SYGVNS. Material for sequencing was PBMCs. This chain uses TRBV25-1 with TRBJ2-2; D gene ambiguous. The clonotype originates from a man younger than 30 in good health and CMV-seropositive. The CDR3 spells CASSAQHGELFF. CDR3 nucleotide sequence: TGTGCCAGCAGTGCCCAACACGGGGAGCTGTTTTTT.